This T cell receptor beta chain was retrieved from a study of OX40 agonist ivuxolimab in advanced cancers. About the study: Patients were given ivuxolimab, an antibody that agonizes OX40 (CD134). Partial responses were achieved by three patients, of whom one had hepatocellular carcinoma and two had cutaneous melanoma.

TCRdb's copy holds only in-frame clones and misses some; the assay was immunoSEQ multiplex PCR. Altogether some 50,000 clones are present, roughly 90% being singletons, with the ten largest covering approximately 5%. As to this clone: The target antigen is unknown.

The CDR3 length is 16 residues. Per germline, CDR1 LNHDA and CDR2 SQIVND (reference sequence). V was pared by 7 bases and J by 6 bases, with 14 bases of the junction left unmatched. Points from the study as a whole: Clones of CD4+ and CD8+ blood T cells grew by week 6 at doses of 0.1 to 3.0 mg/kg.

This clonotype was sampled from an adult with an advanced solid tumor such as melanoma, head and neck, liver or kidney cancer. Specimen: CD4+ or CD8+ T cells sorted from blood, collected in a trial of the OX40 agonist ivuxolimab. The V and J genes are TRBV19 and TRBJ1-5; TRBD1 aligns across 8 bases. The CDR3 DNA follows: TGTGCCAGTACTCAACGCGGTCAGGGGGCCGGTCAGCCCCAGCATTTT. This gives the protein CASTQRGQGAGQPQHF.